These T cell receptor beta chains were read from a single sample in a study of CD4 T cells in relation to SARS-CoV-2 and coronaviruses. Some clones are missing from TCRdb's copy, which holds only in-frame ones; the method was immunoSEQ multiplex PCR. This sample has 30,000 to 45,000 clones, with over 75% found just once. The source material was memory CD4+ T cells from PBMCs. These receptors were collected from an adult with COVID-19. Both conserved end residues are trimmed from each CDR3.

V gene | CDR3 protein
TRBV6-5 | AIDRAMGYGYT
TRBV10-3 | AISELLAGGLYNEQF
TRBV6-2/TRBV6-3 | ASSRGRPGEQY
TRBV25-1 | ASSESDGNTEAF
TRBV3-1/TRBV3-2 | ASSPEQGGSNQPQH
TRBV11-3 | ASSLTLGAYEQY
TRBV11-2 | ASSVRPPGAGGQTGELF
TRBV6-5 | ASSYRADIHTEAF
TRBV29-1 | SDGQGI
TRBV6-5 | ASTEVGGAGELF
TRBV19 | ATRTGEKGYEQY